This entry features one T cell receptor beta chain sequence. This clonotype was detected ten times or more. No antigen is known for it. The input lacks base qualities; no much larger clone sits a single base away. These data come from a study of T-cell reconstitution after alpha-beta-depleted transplantation in children (dated by TCRdb to between 2015 and 2016). Regarding the research as a whole: T-cell immune reconstitution after TCRalphabeta/CD19-depleted allogeneic hematopoietic cell transplantation in children was quantitatively tracked in the study by means of TCR repertoire profiling.

Libraries were made using PCR. TCRdb lists the instrument as Illumina HiSeq 2500. TCR library preparation used molecular barcoding, with unique molecular identifiers applied to normalize quantification of the TCRbeta repertoire. Using fastp trimming at Q25 and MiXCR clonotype assembly, TCRdb reanalyzed the public sequencing data and kept in-frame beta chains. CDR3 protein duplicates are merged, each entry listing the most common genes and DNA. The sample table records 200,000 or so distinct CDR3 sequences; 6.3% of these occur just once. About 5% of the sample is held by the ten biggest clonotypes. In light of the paper, this sample's treatment or condition label describes: allogeneic hematopoietic cell transplantation with graft depleted of TCRalphabeta T cells and CD19 B cells. TCRalphabeta/CD19-depleted allogeneic hematopoietic cell grafts were given to the transplant recipients, all of whom were children.

The full study reports these points: In some patients, the high TCRbeta diversity seen at day 60 was put down to recipient T cells and intrathymic progenitors that had survived conditioning. Apparently early alphabetaT-cell count recovery about two months after transplant reportedly relied on only several hundred rapidly expanded clones derived from non-depleted graft cells. Hyperexpanded clone frequencies declined over subsequent months; after one year, T-cell counts and TCRbeta diversity were mostly attributed to newly produced T cells.

Inclusive of the bounding cysteine and phenylalanine, the CDR3 is 14 residues long. Here the CDR3 DNA is all that survives: 42 bases in frame from base 1. Trimming costs V 2 bases and J 2 bases, and their ends lie 8 bases apart. CDR1 and CDR2, per the germline V gene, are KGHSH and LQKENI. The chain is made from TRBV18 and TRBJ2-3, with no reliable assignment of the D segment. Sequences were derived from PBMCs, sampled before TCRalphabeta/CD19-depleted stem cell transplant. The source of this sequence is a girl under three years old with combined immunodeficiency, due to receive a stem cell transplant. The nucleotide sequence is given as TGTGCCAGCTCACCAGGGCAGCACACAGATACGCAGTATTTT. It is translated as CASSPGQHTDTQYF. Beyond the CDR3, the reference TRBV18 and TRBJ2-3 genes provide the residues; the full variable domain reads: NAGVMQNPRHLVRRRGQEARLRCSPMKGHSHVYWYRQLPEEGLKFMVYLQKENIIDESGMPKERFSAEFPKEGPSILRIQQVVRGDSAAYFCASSPGQHTDTQYFGPGTRLTVL.